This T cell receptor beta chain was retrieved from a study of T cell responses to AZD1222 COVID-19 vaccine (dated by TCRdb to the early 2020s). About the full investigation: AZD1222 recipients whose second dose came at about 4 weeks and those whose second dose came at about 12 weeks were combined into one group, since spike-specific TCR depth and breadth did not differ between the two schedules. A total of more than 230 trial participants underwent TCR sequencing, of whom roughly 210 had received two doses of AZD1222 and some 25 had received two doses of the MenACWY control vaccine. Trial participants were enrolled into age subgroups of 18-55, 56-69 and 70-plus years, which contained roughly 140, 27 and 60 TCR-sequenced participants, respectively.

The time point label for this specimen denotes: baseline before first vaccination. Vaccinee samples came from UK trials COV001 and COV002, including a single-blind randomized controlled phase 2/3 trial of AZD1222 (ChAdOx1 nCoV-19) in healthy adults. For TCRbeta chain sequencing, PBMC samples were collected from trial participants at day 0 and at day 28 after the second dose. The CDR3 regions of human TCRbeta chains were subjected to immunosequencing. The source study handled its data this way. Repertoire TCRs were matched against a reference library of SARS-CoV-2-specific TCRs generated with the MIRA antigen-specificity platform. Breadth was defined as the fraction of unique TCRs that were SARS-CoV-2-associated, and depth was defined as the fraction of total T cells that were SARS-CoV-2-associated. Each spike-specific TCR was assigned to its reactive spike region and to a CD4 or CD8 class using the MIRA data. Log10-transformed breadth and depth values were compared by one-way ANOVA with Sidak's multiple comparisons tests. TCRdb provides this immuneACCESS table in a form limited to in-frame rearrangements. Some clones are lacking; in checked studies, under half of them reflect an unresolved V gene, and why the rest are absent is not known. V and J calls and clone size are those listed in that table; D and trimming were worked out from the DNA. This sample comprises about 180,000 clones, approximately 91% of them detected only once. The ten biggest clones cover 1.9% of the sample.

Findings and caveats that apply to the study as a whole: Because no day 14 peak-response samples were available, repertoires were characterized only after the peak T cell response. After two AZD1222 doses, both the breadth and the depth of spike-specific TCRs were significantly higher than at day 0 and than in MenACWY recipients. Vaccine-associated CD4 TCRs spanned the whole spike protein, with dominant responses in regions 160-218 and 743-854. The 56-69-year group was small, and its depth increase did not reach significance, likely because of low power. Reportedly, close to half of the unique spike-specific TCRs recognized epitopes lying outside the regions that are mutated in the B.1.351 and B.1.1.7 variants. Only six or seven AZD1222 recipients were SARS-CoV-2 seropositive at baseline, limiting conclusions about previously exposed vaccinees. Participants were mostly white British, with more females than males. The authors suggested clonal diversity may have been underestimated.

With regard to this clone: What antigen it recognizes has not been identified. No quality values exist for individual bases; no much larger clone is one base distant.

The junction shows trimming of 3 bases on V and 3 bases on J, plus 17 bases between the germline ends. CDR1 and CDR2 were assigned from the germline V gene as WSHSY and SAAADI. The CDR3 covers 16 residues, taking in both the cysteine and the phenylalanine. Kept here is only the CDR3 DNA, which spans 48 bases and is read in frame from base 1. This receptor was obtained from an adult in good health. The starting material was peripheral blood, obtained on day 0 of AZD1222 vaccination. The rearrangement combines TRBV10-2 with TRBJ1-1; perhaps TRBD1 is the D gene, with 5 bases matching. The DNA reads TGCGCCAGCAGTGATCCGGGGCGGTGGTGGGACACTGAAGCTTTCTTT. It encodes CASSDPGRWWDTEAFF.